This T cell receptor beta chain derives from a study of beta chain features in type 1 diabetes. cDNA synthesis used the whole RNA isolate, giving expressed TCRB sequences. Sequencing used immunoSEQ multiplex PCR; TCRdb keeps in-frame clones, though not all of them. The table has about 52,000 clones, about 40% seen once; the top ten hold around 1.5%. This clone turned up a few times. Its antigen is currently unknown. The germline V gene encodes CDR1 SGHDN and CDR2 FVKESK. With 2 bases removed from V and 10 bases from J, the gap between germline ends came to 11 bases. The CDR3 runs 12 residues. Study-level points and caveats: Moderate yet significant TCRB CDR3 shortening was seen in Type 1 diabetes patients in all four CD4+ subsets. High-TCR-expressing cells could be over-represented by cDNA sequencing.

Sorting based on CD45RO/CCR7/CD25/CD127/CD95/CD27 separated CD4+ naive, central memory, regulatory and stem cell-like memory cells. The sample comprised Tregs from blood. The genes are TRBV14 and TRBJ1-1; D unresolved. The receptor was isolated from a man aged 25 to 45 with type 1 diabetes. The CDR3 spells CASSQPGSGAFF. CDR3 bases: TGTGCCAGCAGCCAACCGGGGTCGGGAGCTTTCTTT.